These 21 T cell receptor beta chains came from one sample sequenced in a study of PD-1 blockade in classical Hodgkin lymphoma. After autologous stem cell transplantation all patients relapsed, and prior brentuximab vedotin exposure differed between cohorts. Here immunoSEQ multiplex PCR was the method, and the copy in TCRdb shows in-frame clones only, minus some. The sample includes about 40,000 clones, about 87% of them seen just once. This material consisted of peripheral blood mononuclear cells (PBMCs), taken at baseline. The origin of the receptors is a human donor with classical Hodgkin lymphoma.

This clone has just a few counts. An end of the junction does not agree with germline; a read error may underlie this. This sequence joins TRBV7-8 and TRBJ2-1; TRBD2 is a possible D gene (5 bases). The V gene's germline CDR1 is SGHVS and CDR2 FQNEAQ. This CDR3 region has 13 residues. DNA of the CDR3: TGTGCCAGCAGCTTCGTTAGGACTGGGGAGCTGGTCTTC. Translating gives CASSFVRTGELVF. Filled out from reference TRBV7-8 and TRBJ2-1, the complete variable domain reads GAGVSQSPRYKVAKRGQDVALRCDPISGHVSLFWYQQALGQGPEFLTYFQNEAQLDKSGLPSDRFFAERPEGSVSTLKIQRTQQEDSAVYLCASSFVRTGELVFGPGTRLTVL.

The chain is built from TRBV19 and TRBJ1-5, with D perhaps matching TRBD1 (6 bases). Deletions cut 7 bases from V and 1 base from J, with 14 bases between. Per germline, CDR1 LNHDA and CDR2 SQIVND (reference sequence). The CDR3 totals 15 residues. The CDR3 spells CASNSRGGSNQPQHF. DNA of the CDR3: TGTGCCAGTAATAGCAGGGGAGGAAGCAATCAGCCCCAGCATTTT.

The chain recombines TRBV18 with TRBJ2-7; D is unresolved. Germline V gene lookup returns CDR1 KGHSH and CDR2 LQKENI. CDR3 size: 15 residues. Trimming took 3 bases from V and 3 from J, leaving 15 bases between them. The CDR3 bases are TGTGCCAGCTCACCTGGGATAAAACAGAGCTACGAGCAGTACTTC. It translates to CASSPGIKQSYEQYF.

This clone occurred a few times. The rearrangement joins TRBV7-3 to TRBJ2-2; the D gene is possibly TRBD1 (5 bases). The CDR3 totals 14 residues. Germline V gives CDR1 SGHTA, CDR2 FQGTGA. The germline V and J ends were trimmed by 5 bases and 1 base, with 8 bases remaining between them. CDR3 region: CASSPRVNTGELFF. The CDR3 nucleotides read TGTGCCAGCAGCCCCAGGGTGAACACCGGGGAGCTGTTTTTT.

The V and J genes are TRBV6-6 and TRBJ2-7; no firm D call. The CDR3 covers 13 residues. The V gene lost 5 bases and the J gene lost 2 bases, with 10 bases spanning the gap. CDR1 is MNHNY and CDR2 is SVGAGI in the germline V gene (reference sequence). The CDR3 spells CASSPFQTYEQYF. In DNA, the CDR3 is TGTGCCAGCAGTCCGTTTCAAACCTACGAGCAGTACTTC.

This chain connects TRBV2 to TRBJ1-4, with a tentative D call TRBD1 (5 bases). The CDR3 has 16 residues. V lost 3 bases and J lost 4, with 15 bases in between. Per germline, CDR1 SNHLY and CDR2 FYNNEI. The CDR3 DNA reads TGTGCCAGCAGTGATGGGTATGGGGCAGTTAATGAAAAACTGTTTTTT. Its translation: CASSDGYGAVNEKLFF.

To note about this clone: The junction departs from germline at one end; a sequencing error may be responsible. Other nucleotide sequences in the sample specify the same CDR3. J is TRBJ1-1 and V is TRBV7-8; D is possibly TRBD1 (6 bases). The CDR3 is 16 amino acids. Germline V gene sequence: CDR1 SGHVS, CDR2 FQNEAQ. The CDR3 loop is CASSLNGRQVGTEAFF. CDR3 nucleotide sequence: TGCGCCAGCAGCTTAAACGGACGACAGGTGGGCACTGAAGCTTTCTTT.

The rearrangement links TRBV30 to TRBJ1-2; D may be TRBD1 (5 bases). The germline V gene has CDR1 GTSNPN and CDR2 SVGIG (reference sequence). Trimming shortened V by 8 bases and J by 4 bases, and 14 bases separated the two germline ends. The CDR3 loop spans 12 amino acids. CDR3 bases: TGTGCCGCCCGCCGGGACGGCTATGGCTACACCTTC. It specifies CAARRDGYGYTF.

The V gene is TRBV19, the J gene TRBJ2-2; 9 bases map to TRBD1. The germline gives CDR1 LNHDA, CDR2 SQIVND (reference sequence). The V segment lost 7 bases and the J segment 2 bases; nucleotides outside the gene matches: 8. The CDR3 is 16 amino acids. The CDR3 coding sequence is TGTGCCAGTATGAAAGGGACAGGGTTCAACACCGGGGAGCTGTTTTTT. Its translation is CASMKGTGFNTGELFF.

The chain combines TRBV6-1 with TRBJ2-4; perhaps TRBD2 as D (5 bases). This CDR3 has 16 residues. Trimming cost V 4 bases and J 0 bases, with 13 bases left between them. CDR1 and CDR2 from the germline V gene are MNHNS and SASEGT. The CDR3 region is CASSGRTDLAKNIQYF. CDR3 sequence (DNA): TGTGCCAGCAGTGGGCGGACGGACTTAGCCAAAAACATTCAGTACTTC.

The chain carries TRBV6-6 and TRBJ2-1; TRBD1 might be the D (6 bases). The CDR3 consists of 16 residues. Looked up from germline, CDR1 is MNHNY and CDR2 is SVGAGI (reference sequence). V was cut by 2 bases and J by 5 bases, with 16 bases left in between. CDR3 sequence (DNA): TGTGCCAGCAGTTACAGGAACCAAGGACAGAACAATGAGCAGTTCTTC. It translates to CASSYRNQGQNNEQFF.

The V call is TRBV19, the J call TRBJ1-4; a possible D gene is TRBD1 (6 bases). Germline assignment: CDR1 LNHDA and CDR2 SQIVND (reference sequence). The CDR3 is 14 residues long. The V gene lost 5 bases and the J gene lost 7 bases, with 14 bases spanning the gap. CDR3 residues: CASSWTDQGEKLFF. CDR3 coding DNA: TGTGCCAGTAGTTGGACAGACCAAGGTGAAAAACTGTTTTTT.

V and J are TRBV7-2 and TRBJ1-1; D possibly corresponds to TRBD1 (5 bases). Trimming cost V 3 bases and J 4 bases, with 12 bases left between them. The V gene's germline CDR1 is SGHTA and CDR2 FQGNSA. This CDR3 is 14 amino acids long. As DNA, the CDR3 is TGTGCCAGCAGCTTCCTAGTGGGGGGCACTGAAGCTTTCTTT. Its protein product is CASSFLVGGTEAFF.

This chain uses TRBV7-9 with TRBJ2-1; 12 nucleotides match TRBD1. The CDR3 is 15 amino acids. J lost 8 bases, V lost 5 bases, and 7 bases had no gene match. Germline CDR1 is SEHNR and CDR2 is FQNEAQ (reference sequence). This CDR3 is CASSISGTGGYEQFF. CDR3 DNA: TGTGCCAGCAGCATCTCCGGGACAGGGGGCTATGAGCAGTTCTTC.

The V call is TRBV28, the J call TRBJ2-5, with D tentatively TRBD1 or TRBD2 (5 bases each). The CDR3 runs to 16 residues. Germline values: CDR1 MDHEN, CDR2 SYDVKM. V was pared by 2 bases and J by 2 bases, with 15 bases between. The CDR3 bases are TGTGCCAGCAGTTTAACCGGGACGCAGGTTCAAGAGACCCAGTACTTC. Protein: CASSLTGTQVQETQYF.

J is TRBJ1-2 and V is TRBV7-2; D call uncertain. Per germline, CDR1 SGHTA and CDR2 FQGNSA. The CDR3 spans 14 residues. Trimming took off 2 bases at V and 6 bases at J, with 13 bases between the two ends. The CDR3 protein is CASSLSPSTHGYTF. CDR3 sequence (DNA): TGTGCCAGCAGCTTAAGCCCGTCGACCCATGGCTACACCTTC.

V gene TRBV28 combines with J gene TRBJ1-5; D unclear. The CDR3 contains 14 residues. Trimming cost V 1 base and J 1 base, with 5 bases left between them. The germline gives CDR1 MDHEN, CDR2 SYDVKM. The CDR3 DNA is TGTGCCAGCAGTTTATTGGACAGCAATCAGCCCCAGCATTTT. It is translated as CASSLLDSNQPQHF.

V is TRBV28 and J is TRBJ2-1; 8 nucleotides line up with TRBD2. The V gene end was trimmed by 5 bases and the J gene end by 7 bases; junction bases not matched to a gene: 16. The germline V gene has CDR1 MDHEN and CDR2 SYDVKM. The CDR3 covers 17 residues. Here the CDR3 reads CASSHLGGGRSGNEQFF. The CDR3 DNA reads TGTGCCAGCAGTCACCTCGGGGGCGGGAGGTCGGGGAATGAGCAGTTCTTC.

V and J are TRBV7-6 and TRBJ1-6; D possibly corresponds to TRBD1 (6 bases). The CDR3 has 15 amino acids. Germline CDR1 SGHVS, CDR2 FNYEAQ. Trimming stripped 5 bases from V and 7 bases from J, with 15 bases between. CDR3 region: CASSPRGGLNSPLHF. For the CDR3, the DNA is TGTGCCAGCAGCCCTCGTGGGGGGCTCAATTCACCCCTCCACTTT. The variable domain in full, completed from reference TRBV7-6 and TRBJ1-6, reads GAGVSQSPRYKVTKRGQDVALRCDPISGHVSLYWYRQALGQGPEFLTYFNYEAQQDKSGLPNDRFSAERPEGSISTLTIQRTEQRDSAMYRCASSPRGGLNSPLHFGNGTRLTVT.

The CDR3 bases are TGTGCCAGCAGCGTAGAAGGAGAGAATTCACCCCTCCACTTT. Amino acid sequence: CASSVEGENSPLHF. The genes are TRBV9 and TRBJ1-6; unclear D gene. The CDR3 runs to 14 residues. CDR1 SGDLS and CDR2 YYNGEE come from the germline V gene. The V gene lost 0 bases and the J gene lost 7 bases, with 8 bases spanning the gap.

J is TRBJ2-7 and V is TRBV6-5; tentatively, D is TRBD1 (5 bases). In germline, CDR1 is MNHEY, CDR2 SVGAGI. This CDR3 spans 14 amino acids. V dropped 8 bases and J dropped 3 bases, with 17 bases sitting between them. The CDR3 region is CASASGSGLYEQYF. The CDR3 nucleotides are TGTGCCAGCGCTTCTGGATCAGGGCTCTACGAGCAGTACTTC.